Given below is one TCR beta chain in context. The entry originates in a study of T cell changes during pregnancy in multiple sclerosis. The protocol was immunoSEQ multiplex PCR, while the TCRdb copy is restricted to in-frame clones and leaves out a portion. The table has around 130,000 clones, around 93% seen once. There are 15 residues in the CDR3. V was pared by 2 bases and J by 9 bases, with 12 bases of the junction left unmatched. Germline V gene data show CDR1 as MNHEY and CDR2 as SVGAGI. This chain joins TRBV6-5 and TRBJ2-7, with 8 positions matching TRBD2. This material consisted of peripheral blood, taken before pregnancy. The receptor was isolated from a female donor with multiple sclerosis, enrolled in a pregnancy study. The DNA for the CDR3 is TGTGCCAGCAGTTACCTCCCCGGGACTAGGACCGGGCAGTACTTC. Encoded protein: CASSYLPGTRTGQYF.